Each of the 25 T cell receptor beta chains below was sequenced from the same sample in a study of T cells after yellow fever vaccination. TCRdb analysed the 5' RACE reads with MiXCR anew, one entry per CDR3 protein. The sample lists under 600,000 distinct CDR3 sequences; 21% were seen once. The specimen was PBMCs, collected 21 days after the first yellow fever vaccination. These receptors all come from a man between 18 and 29 years old who received the YFV17D yellow fever vaccine.

The chain employs TRBV27 and TRBJ1-1, with a possible D match to TRBD1 (5 bases). The V end lost 4 bases, the J end lost 2 bases, and 14 bases lay between the germline ends. Germline CDR1 is MNHEY and CDR2 is SMNVEV (reference sequence). The length of the CDR3 is 15 residues. CDR3 protein: CASSSHGGANTEAFF. Here the CDR3 DNA reads TGTGCCAGCAGTTCCCACGGGGGAGCCAACACTGAAGCTTTCTTT.

This chain connects TRBV4-1 to TRBJ2-1; 8 bases align to TRBD2. The V and J ends lost 1 base and 5 bases, in that order; junction bases with no gene match: 1. The CDR3 has 14 amino acids. Germline V gene sequence: CDR1 MGHRA, CDR2 YSYEKL. Written as DNA, the CDR3 is TGCGCCAGCAGCCAAGTGCGGGGGGACAATGAGCAGTTCTTC. Protein sequence: CASSQVRGDNEQFF.

This clonotype has a count of ten or more. J is TRBJ2-5 and V is TRBV5-1; 11 nucleotides agree with TRBD2. V gave up 4 bases and J gave up 5 bases; unmatched junction bases: 10. CDR1 and CDR2 from the germline V gene are SGHRS and YFSETQ. CDR3 length: 16 amino acids. The CDR3 here is CASSMTSGNGRETQYF. In DNA, the CDR3 is TGCGCCAGCAGCATGACTAGCGGGAACGGGCGGGAGACCCAGTACTTC.

This clonotype appeared a few times. The chain uses TRBV20-1 and TRBJ2-3; possible D gene TRBD2, 6 bases. V was pared by 3 bases and J by 3 bases, with 16 bases between. Germline lookup yields CDR1 DFQATT and CDR2 SNEGSKA (reference sequence). The CDR3 length is 15 residues. As DNA, the CDR3 is TGCAGTGCTAGTTCGCTAGCGACGGTTACAGATACGCAGTATTTT. Protein sequence: CSASSLATVTDTQYF.

The V and J genes are TRBV21-1 and TRBJ2-2; the DNA was not used to check the table's D call, TRBD1. TRBV21-1 is labeled a pseudogene. The CDR3 totals 19 residues. CDR3 nucleotide sequence: TGTGCCAGCAGCGCCCGTGGGGGGAAAAGGTCGTCGAACACCGGGGAGCTGTTTTTT. This codes for CASSARGGKRSSNTGELFF.

This clonotype was found many times. The rearrangement joins TRBV7-2 to TRBJ2-1, with TRBD2 as a possible D gene (5 bases). Germline CDR1 is SGHTA and CDR2 is FQGNSA. Between the trimmed V and J ends, which lost 4 bases and 0 bases, there was a span of 16 bases. CDR3 length equals 17 residues. This chain's CDR3 is CASSSGFPGSSYNEQFF. CDR3 DNA: TGTGCCAGCAGCTCAGGATTCCCGGGGAGCTCCTACAATGAGCAGTTCTTC.

V is TRBV12-3 or TRBV12-4 and J is TRBJ2-3; a possible D gene is TRBD1 (5 bases). This CDR3 has 15 residues. Trimming removed 6 bases at V and 0 bases at J, with 13 bases between. CDR3 sequence reads: CASSRRAGSTDTQYF. CDR3 sequence (DNA): TGTGCCAGCAGCCGCCGTGCAGGGAGCACAGATACGCAGTATTTT.

The table lists this clonotype with a few counts. This chain connects TRBV9 to TRBJ2-2; 8 nucleotides match TRBD2. J lost 5 bases, V lost 0 bases, and 6 bases had no gene match. Germline V gene lookup returns CDR1 SGDLS and CDR2 YYNGEE. CDR3 length: 16 residues. CDR3 coding DNA: TGTGCCAGCAGCGTAGAAGCGGGGGTCGGGACCGGGGAGCTGTTTTTT. Amino acids: CASSVEAGVGTGELFF.

In this sample, this clonotype turned up many times. The J gene is TRBJ1-4, the V gene TRBV15, with D uncertain. The CDR3 consists of 15 residues. V gave up 0 bases and J gave up 6 bases, with 11 bases separating them. The germline CDR1 and CDR2 sequences are LNHNV and YYDKDF (reference sequence). The CDR3: CATSRDKGWDEKLFF. The CDR3 DNA is TGTGCCACCAGCAGAGATAAGGGTTGGGATGAAAAACTGTTTTTT.

This chain connects TRBV28 to TRBJ2-7, with D possibly TRBD2 on 5 matching bases. Germline V lookup: CDR1 MDHEN, CDR2 SYDVKM. Trimming stripped 8 bases from V and 0 bases from J, with 8 bases between. CDR3 length: 12 residues. DNA of the CDR3: TGTGCCAGCGCCCGGGACTCCTACGAGCAGTACTTC. It codes for CASARDSYEQYF.

Only a few counts were recorded for this clonotype. V usage is TRBV4-2 and J usage is TRBJ2-1, with D unresolved. The CDR3 has 16 amino acids. Germline assignment: CDR1 LGHNA and CDR2 YNFKEQ. Between the trimmed V and J ends, which lost 0 bases and 0 bases, there was a span of 9 bases. DNA of the CDR3: TGTGCCAGCAGCCAAGACGCCAGTAGCTCCTACAATGAGCAGTTCTTC. This sequence encodes CASSQDASSSYNEQFF.

This clonotype was detected only a few times. V gene TRBV7-2 combines with J gene TRBJ2-1; D tentatively fits TRBD1 or TRBD2 (6 bases each). CDR3 length: 14 residues. The germline gives CDR1 SGHTA, CDR2 FQGNSA. Trimming shortened V by 5 bases and J by 6 bases, and 14 bases separated the two germline ends. CDR3 protein: CASSPKGGSNEQFF. DNA for the CDR3: TGTGCCAGCAGCCCAAAGGGGGGTAGCAATGAGCAGTTCTTC.

This chain joins TRBV6-5 and TRBJ2-7, with a possible D match to TRBD1 (6 bases). V was shortened by 8 bases and J by 6 bases, with 11 bases between the two germline ends. Germline-derived CDR1 and CDR2 are MNHEY and SVGAGI. CDR3 length: 11 residues. The CDR3 DNA sequence: TGTGCCAGCCGGACAGTCACCGAGCAGTACTTC. It encodes CASRTVTEQYF.

A remark on this clonotype: Germline and junction disagree at one end, which may indicate a read error. The genes are TRBV9 and TRBJ1-2, with D perhaps matching TRBD1 (5 bases). Germline CDR1 is SGDLS and CDR2 is YYNGEE. The CDR3 totals 15 residues. The CDR3 sequence: CASSVAGQTNYGYTF. In DNA, the CDR3 is TGTGCCAGCAGCGTAGCAGGGCAGACTAATTATGGCTACACCTTC.

The gene calls are TRBV15 and TRBJ2-7, with D possibly TRBD1 on 5 matching bases. The V gene lost 0 bases and the J gene lost 6 bases, with 24 bases spanning the gap. The CDR3 covers 18 residues. CDR1 LNHNV and CDR2 YYDKDF come from the germline V gene (reference sequence). Written as DNA, the CDR3 is TGTGCCACCAGCAGAGATACCCGGGCCCTCGGGTCTCAGGGCGAGCAGTACTTC. It yields the protein CATSRDTRALGSQGEQYF.

Only one count was recorded for this clonotype. V is TRBV20-1 and J is TRBJ2-7; D is possibly TRBD2 (6 bases). CDR3 length equals 14 residues. Between the trimmed V and J ends, which lost 0 bases and 3 bases, there was a span of 12 bases. Germline lookup yields CDR1 DFQATT and CDR2 SNEGSKA (reference sequence). The CDR3 spells CSARDGGSVYEQYF. Here the CDR3 DNA reads TGCAGTGCTAGAGATGGGGGGTCGGTCTACGAGCAGTACTTC.

V is TRBV6-1 and J is TRBJ1-2; no clear D gene. Trimming left V 5 bases short and J 3 bases short, with 10 bases between. Germline V lookup: CDR1 MNHNS, CDR2 SASEGT. The CDR3 covers 13 residues. The CDR3 DNA reads TGTGCCAGCAGTCCAGGTGCGGACTATGGCTACACCTTC. This codes for CASSPGADYGYTF.

This clonotype was seen only a few times. This rearrangement joins TRBV7-2 to TRBJ1-1; the D gene is possibly TRBD1 (5 bases). The CDR3 is 16 residues long. Germline-derived CDR1 and CDR2 are SGHTA and FQGNSA. V was pared by 4 bases and J by 0 bases, with 15 bases between. CDR3 bases: TGTGCCAGCAGCTCCCCGGCGGGGGGTCTGAACACTGAAGCTTTCTTT. Translating gives CASSSPAGGLNTEAFF.

This sequence joins TRBV5-1 and TRBJ2-3, with TRBD1 matching 8 bases. The germline V gene encodes CDR1 SGHRS and CDR2 YFSETQ. V shed 0 bases, J shed 4 bases, and the junction held 10 bases outside the gene matches. The CDR3 totals 17 residues. The CDR3 DNA reads TGCGCCAGCAGCTTGGCCTCCTTGGACAGGGTTTCAGATACGCAGTATTTT. Its protein product is CASSLASLDRVSDTQYF.

This clonotype was observed a handful of times. J is TRBJ2-5 and V is TRBV29-1; 8 bases are a match to TRBD1. The CDR3 contains 15 residues. Germline loops: CDR1 SQVTM, CDR2 ANQGSEA. Unmatched junction bases numbered 10, after V lost 2 bases and J lost 5 bases. CDR3 amino acids: CSVERDRGLSETQYF. In DNA form, the CDR3 reads TGCAGCGTTGAACGAGACAGGGGATTATCGGAGACCCAGTACTTC.

This chain links TRBV6-1 with TRBJ1-5; 8 nucleotides agree with TRBD1. Losses at the gene ends were 4 bases for V and 5 bases for J; bases not matched to a gene: 7. Looked up from germline, CDR1 is MNHNS and CDR2 is SASEGT. CDR3 length equals 15 residues. The CDR3 spells CASSAGQGFDQPQHF. The CDR3, as DNA: TGTGCCAGCAGTGCAGGACAGGGATTTGATCAGCCCCAGCATTTT.

The V call is TRBV6-6, the J call TRBJ1-5, with unresolved D. V was clipped by 4 bases and J by 8 bases, with 6 bases between them. The CDR3 covers 11 residues. Per germline, CDR1 MNHNY and CDR2 SVGAGI (reference sequence). The CDR3 region has the DNA TGTGCCAGCAGTTCCGGCAAGCCCCAGCATTTT. Translating it yields CASSSGKPQHF.

In this sample, this clonotype turned up many times. The V gene is TRBV9, the J gene TRBJ2-7, with 9 bases identical to TRBD2. Looked up from germline, CDR1 is SGDLS and CDR2 is YYNGEE. This CDR3 is 15 amino acids long. V was pared by 4 bases and J by 3 bases, with 8 bases of the junction left unmatched. The CDR3 protein is CASSPISGGYYEQYF. The CDR3 region has the DNA TGTGCCAGCAGCCCCATAAGCGGGGGGTACTACGAGCAGTACTTC. Full variable domain (missing parts from reference TRBV9 and TRBJ2-7): DSGVTQTPKHLITATGQRVTLRCSPRSGDLSVYWYQQSLDQGLQFLIQYYNGEERAKGNILERFSAQQFPDLHSELNLSSLELGDSALYFCASSPISGGYYEQYFGPGTRLTVT.

This clonotype was seen more than once but under ten times. The chain employs TRBV4-3 and TRBJ2-1; 11 positions match TRBD1. V shed 1 base and J 5 bases; nucleotides not matched to a gene: 10. The CDR3 covers 18 residues. Germline lookup yields CDR1 LGHNA and CDR2 YSLEER. CDR3 residues: CASSQGPRGDRGDNEQFF. DNA for the CDR3: TGCGCCAGCAGCCAAGGACCCCGCGGGGACAGGGGGGACAATGAGCAGTTCTTC.

V gene TRBV19 combines with J gene TRBJ1-5, with no clear D. CDR3 length equals 15 residues. V lost 3 bases to trimming and J lost 3 bases, with 12 bases between them. Germline-derived CDR1 and CDR2 are LNHDA and SQIVND (reference sequence). The chain's CDR3 is CASSIFPQYNQPQHF. The CDR3, as DNA: TGTGCCAGTAGTATTTTCCCACAGTACAATCAGCCCCAGCATTTT.